The 30 T cell receptor beta chains below were found in one sample sequenced in a study of cytotoxic CD8 clonotypes in ibrutinib-treated CLL. Here immunoSEQ multiplex PCR was the method, and the copy in TCRdb shows in-frame clones only, minus some. This table holds some 84,000 clones, just over 85% found once. Sequenced material: PBMCs, taken before ibrutinib treatment. The receptors come from a human donor with chronic lymphocytic leukemia.

The V gene is TRBV6-5, the J gene TRBJ2-2; D ambiguous. Trimming cost V 8 bases and J 7 bases, with 8 bases left between them. Germline V lookup: CDR1 MNHEY, CDR2 SVGAGI. This CDR3 has 11 residues. The CDR3 loop reads CASSGYGELFF. The CDR3 DNA follows: TGTGCCAGCTCTGGGTACGGGGAGCTGTTTTTT.

This chain links TRBV6-1 with TRBJ1-2; tentative D call: TRBD1 (5 bases). This CDR3 is 14 amino acids long. V lost 3 bases and J lost 0, with 8 bases in between. Germline CDR1 MNHNS, CDR2 SASEGT. CDR3 residues: CASSEGGTNYGYTF. The CDR3 coding sequence is TGTGCCAGCAGTGAGGGGGGAACTAACTATGGCTACACCTTC.

The V gene is TRBV28, the J gene TRBJ1-4; D is possibly TRBD1 (5 bases). The germline V gene has CDR1 MDHEN and CDR2 SYDVKM. The CDR3 covers 15 residues. Trimming removed 1 base from V and 7 bases from J, with 13 bases in between. DNA of the CDR3: TGTGCCAGCAGTTTATATCGCACGAGGGGTGAAAAACTGTTTTTT. Translation: CASSLYRTRGEKLFF. Drawing the rest from reference TRBV28 and TRBJ1-4, the complete variable domain is DVKVTQSSRYLVKRTGEKVFLECVQDMDHENMFWYRQDPGLGLRLIYFSYDVKMKEKGDIPEGYSVSREKKERFSLILESASTNQTSMYLCASSLYRTRGEKLFFGSGTQLSVL.

This clone was recorded a few times. J is TRBJ2-1 and V is TRBV11-3; D is uncertain. Per germline, CDR1 SGHNT and CDR2 YENEEA. Trimming removed 5 bases from V and 13 bases from J, with 18 bases in between. The CDR3 has 13 amino acids. The CDR3 region is CASSLGPRSPQFF. CDR3 coding DNA: TGTGCCAGCAGCCTAGGACCGAGATCCCCCCAGTTCTTC.

The rearrangement joins TRBV14 to TRBJ2-3, with D unresolved. The germline V gene has CDR1 SGHDN and CDR2 FVKESK. The CDR3 totals 14 residues. Trimming pared 4 bases from V and 6 bases from J, leaving 14 bases between. The CDR3 loop is CASSPAVTPDTQYF. The CDR3 bases are TGTGCCAGCAGCCCCGCGGTCACTCCGGATACGCAGTATTTT. Using reference TRBV14 and TRBJ2-3 for the parts outside the CDR3, the full variable domain is EAGVTQFPSHSVIEKGQTVTLRCDPISGHDNLYWYRRVMGKEIKFLLHFVKESKQDESGMPNNRFLAERTGGTYSTLKVQPAELEDSGVYFCASSPAVTPDTQYFGPGTRLTVL.

V is TRBV7-2 and J is TRBJ2-1, with TRBD2 matching over 12 bases. The CDR3 sequence is 16 residues long. The germline V gene has CDR1 SGHTA and CDR2 FQGNSA. Trimming cost V 5 bases and J 0 bases; bases outside gene matches: 2. CDR3 coding DNA: TGTGCCAGCAGCGGACTAGCGGGGACCTCCTACAATGAGCAGTTCTTC. It specifies CASSGLAGTSYNEQFF.

The CDR3 bases are TGTGCCAGCAGTGAAGCCTACGAGCAGTACTTC. This encodes CASSEAYEQYF. The rearrangement uses TRBV6-1 and TRBJ2-7; no clear D. The CDR3 covers 11 residues. Germline loops: CDR1 MNHNS, CDR2 SASEGT. Trimming pared 0 bases from V and 3 bases from J, leaving 0 bases between.

The V call is TRBV27, the J call TRBJ2-7, with D tentatively TRBD2 (7 bases). Trimming shortened V by 0 bases and J by 2 bases, and 8 bases separated the two germline ends. The CDR3 sequence is 14 residues long. The germline gives CDR1 MNHEY, CDR2 SMNVEV (reference sequence). CDR3 sequence: CASSLSGGPYEQYF. CDR3 DNA sequence: TGTGCCAGCAGTTTATCGGGGGGGCCCTACGAGCAGTACTTC.

The rearrangement uses TRBV7-9 and TRBJ1-2; D gene unclear. V lost 2 bases and J 1 base, leaving 8 bases between the germline ends. This CDR3 region has 14 residues. The V gene's germline CDR1 is SEHNR and CDR2 FQNEAQ (reference sequence). As DNA, the CDR3 is TGTGCCAGCAGCTTATCCACATTTAACTATGGCTACACCTTC. Translating it yields CASSLSTFNYGYTF.

To note about this clone: It is unclear where the CDR3 begins or ends on the DNA, so no DNA is shown, and the CDR3 is as TCRdb lists it. The V call is TRBV28, the J call TRBJ2-2; the table names TRBD2, a call not compared with the DNA. The CDR3 adds up to 16 amino acids, both ends counted. CDR1 and CDR2 from the germline V gene are MDHEN and SYDVKM. CDR3 amino acids: CASSSSGLAVSGELFF.

The chain employs TRBV4-1 and TRBJ2-7; weak D call: TRBD2 (6 bases). The germline V gene has CDR1 MGHRA and CDR2 YSYEKL. Trimming pared 4 bases from V and 7 bases from J, leaving 23 bases between. The CDR3 runs 16 residues. The CDR3 loop reads CASSPRGSTSLEEQYF. In DNA, the CDR3 is TGCGCCAGCAGCCCGCGGGGTAGCACTTCGTTGGAGGAGCAGTACTTC.

The chain has TRBV19 and TRBJ1-4; no firm D call. The CDR3 runs to 13 residues. Trimming cost V 5 bases and J 7 bases, with 11 bases left between them. CDR1 LNHDA and CDR2 SQIVND come from the germline V gene (reference sequence). CDR3 nucleotide sequence: TGTGCCAGTAGTCACAGAGAAACTGAAAAACTGTTTTTT. This sequence encodes CASSHRETEKLFF.

This clone appeared a few times. This chain connects TRBV7-2 to TRBJ2-2, with 11 bases lining up with TRBD2. The germline V gene has CDR1 SGHTA and CDR2 FQGNSA. The junction had 11 bases not matched to a gene; V was cut back by 8 bases and J by 6 bases. CDR3 size: 16 residues. In DNA form, the CDR3 reads TGTGCCAGCCTAAGTAGCGGGAGGGCCGTTCCCGGGGAGCTGTTTTTT. It specifies CASLSSGRAVPGELFF.

This sequence joins TRBV18 and TRBJ2-3; D is perhaps TRBD1 or TRBD2 (5 bases each). Germline V gives CDR1 KGHSH, CDR2 LQKENI. Trimming cost V 4 bases and J 2 bases, with 19 bases left between them. This CDR3 region has 17 residues. In DNA form, the CDR3 reads TGTGCCAGCTCACGCCAGGGACCTAAATTCATCACAGATACGCAGTATTTT. Translating gives CASSRQGPKFITDTQYF.

This chain connects TRBV18 to TRBJ2-5; D uncertain. V was trimmed by 2 bases and J by 4 bases, leaving 17 bases between them. The CDR3 has 16 residues. Germline assignment: CDR1 KGHSH and CDR2 LQKENI. Written as DNA, the CDR3 is TGTGCCAGCTCACCATTTGGTGTGTCCGCAGTAGAGACCCAGTACTTC. Translation: CASSPFGVSAVETQYF.

The chain carries TRBV5-1 and TRBJ1-3; TRBD1 aligns across 7 bases. CDR1 is SGHRS, CDR2 YFSETQ, per germline. V shed 4 bases and J 1 base; nucleotides not matched to a gene: 8. The length of the CDR3 is 16 residues. The CDR3 DNA sequence: TGCGCCAGCAGCCAAGGGACAGAAACTTCTGGAAACACCATATATTTT. As protein: CASSQGTETSGNTIYF.

The gene calls are TRBV6-1 and TRBJ2-1, with 12 bases aligning to TRBD2. CDR3 length: 17 amino acids. Germline V gene sequence: CDR1 MNHNS, CDR2 SASEGT. With V trimmed by 4 bases and J by 6 bases, 10 bases remained unmatched. In nucleotides, the CDR3 is TGTGCCAGCAGTGCCCGACTAGCGGGAGTGAATAGCAATGAGCAGTTCTTC. It encodes CASSARLAGVNSNEQFF.

The rearrangement joins TRBV27 to TRBJ2-7; 7 bases map to TRBD1. CDR3 length: 15 amino acids. V shed 2 bases, J shed 0 bases, and the junction held 4 bases outside the gene matches. Germline V gene sequence: CDR1 MNHEY, CDR2 SMNVEV (reference sequence). CDR3 DNA sequence: TGTGCCAGCAGTTTAAGAGACAGGGACTCCTACGAGCAGTACTTC. Protein product: CASSLRDRDSYEQYF.

V is TRBV5-1 and J is TRBJ2-7, with 11 bases aligning to TRBD2. The length of the CDR3 is 17 residues. The trim removed 4 bases at V and 6 bases at J, leaving 15 bases unmatched. Germline V gene lookup returns CDR1 SGHRS and CDR2 YFSETQ. The CDR3 DNA sequence: TGCGCCAGCAGCCGATACAATTCACTAGCGGGAGCTCTCGAGCAGTACTTC. Translated, it gives CASSRYNSLAGALEQYF.

The chain combines TRBV7-9 with TRBJ2-3; 8 nucleotides align to TRBD2. CDR3 size: 13 residues. The trim removed 6 bases at V and 4 bases at J, leaving 3 bases unmatched. Germline values: CDR1 SEHNR, CDR2 FQNEAQ (reference sequence). The chain's CDR3 is CASRAGAADTQYF. DNA of the CDR3: TGTGCCAGCAGAGCGGGAGCGGCAGATACGCAGTATTTT.

The CDR3: CASSLGVGSGKRNYNEQFF. The CDR3 region has the DNA TGTGCCAGCAGCTTAGGGGTGGGCTCGGGAAAACGAAACTACAATGAGCAGTTCTTC. The genes are TRBV7-6 and TRBJ2-1; D may be TRBD2 (5 bases). CDR1 is SGHVS, CDR2 FNYEAQ, per germline. V was shortened by 1 base and J by 3 bases, with 22 bases between the two germline ends. The CDR3 covers 19 residues. The whole variable domain, filled in from reference TRBV7-6 and TRBJ2-1, reads GAGVSQSPRYKVTKRGQDVALRCDPISGHVSLYWYRQALGQGPEFLTYFNYEAQQDKSGLPNDRFSAERPEGSISTLTIQRTEQRDSAMYRCASSLGVGSGKRNYNEQFFGPGTRLTVL.

This chain uses TRBV7-3 with TRBJ2-5, with 8 bases matching TRBD1. The CDR3 loop spans 15 amino acids. The J segment lost 5 bases and the V segment lost 5 bases, leaving 10 bases of the junction unmatched. Germline V gives CDR1 SGHTA, CDR2 FQGTGA. CDR3 DNA: TGTGCCAGCAGCCCCTCAGGACAGGGTGTCGAGACCCAGTACTTC. As protein: CASSPSGQGVETQYF.

The chain combines TRBV19 with TRBJ2-7; 11 bases align to TRBD2. Germline V lookup: CDR1 LNHDA, CDR2 SQIVND (reference sequence). J was trimmed by 3 bases and V by 5 bases; bases with no gene match: 15. The CDR3 length is 18 residues. This CDR3 reads CASSLASGRSYPIYEQYF. For the CDR3, the DNA is TGTGCCAGTAGTCTCGCTAGCGGGAGGTCCTATCCTATCTACGAGCAGTACTTC.

This chain uses TRBV19 with TRBJ2-7; no reliable D call. Trimming took off 6 bases at V and 3 bases at J, with 9 bases between the two ends. This CDR3 is 12 amino acids long. The germline CDR1 and CDR2 sequences are LNHDA and SQIVND (reference sequence). The DNA for the CDR3 is TGTGCCAGTAGCATCGCAAACTACGAGCAGTACTTC. Translated: CASSIANYEQYF. The variable domain in full, completed from reference TRBV19 and TRBJ2-7, reads DGGITQSPKYLFRKEGQNVTLSCEQNLNHDAMYWYRQDPGQGLRLIYYSQIVNDFQKGDIAEGYSVSREKKESFPLTVTSAQKNPTAFYLCASSIANYEQYFGPGTRLTVT.

The chain joins TRBV28 to TRBJ1-5; 7 positions match TRBD1. Germline V lookup: CDR1 MDHEN, CDR2 SYDVKM. This CDR3 contains 12 residues. The V segment lost 8 bases and the J segment 3 bases; nucleotides outside the gene matches: 1. The CDR3 spells CASGTDNQPQHF. The CDR3 DNA follows: TGTGCCAGCGGGACAGACAATCAGCCCCAGCATTTT. Full variable domain (missing parts from reference TRBV28 and TRBJ1-5): DVKVTQSSRYLVKRTGEKVFLECVQDMDHENMFWYRQDPGLGLRLIYFSYDVKMKEKGDIPEGYSVSREKKERFSLILESASTNQTSMYLCASGTDNQPQHFGDGTRLSIL.

This rearrangement joins TRBV20-1 to TRBJ2-7; D is uncertain. CDR1 is DFQATT, CDR2 SNEGSKA, per germline (reference sequence). Trimming stripped 0 bases from V and 10 bases from J, with 10 bases between. The CDR3 extends over 11 amino acids. The CDR3 sequence is CSARDSRTQYF. The CDR3 DNA sequence: TGCAGTGCTAGAGATTCGCGAACTCAGTACTTC.

The CDR3 nucleotides read TGTGCCAGCAGTCAAAAGACGGGGGTTGGCTACACCTTC. This translates into CASSQKTGVGYTF. The rearrangement links TRBV5-5 to TRBJ1-2, with a weak D call TRBD1 (5 bases). This CDR3 is 13 amino acids long. V was clipped by 5 bases and J by 7 bases, with 15 bases between them. The germline V gene has CDR1 SGHKS and CDR2 YYEKEE (reference sequence).

This chain joins TRBV28 and TRBJ2-7, with 10 bases matching TRBD1. Germline V lookup: CDR1 MDHEN, CDR2 SYDVKM. After removal of 8 bases from V and 4 bases from J, the junction contained 5 bases not matched to a gene. The CDR3 length is 13 residues. Here the CDR3 reads CASLPGQGYEQYF. The CDR3 DNA reads TGTGCCAGCTTACCGGGACAGGGGTACGAGCAGTACTTC.

The genes are TRBV5-1 and TRBJ2-1; 8 nucleotides agree with TRBD2. The J segment lost 3 bases and the V segment lost 6 bases, leaving 8 bases of the junction unmatched. Looked up from germline, CDR1 is SGHRS and CDR2 is YFSETQ. The CDR3 is 15 amino acids. The CDR3 sequence: CASKTSGVIYNEQFF. The CDR3 nucleotides are TGCGCCAGCAAAACTAGCGGAGTGATCTACAATGAGCAGTTCTTC. The whole variable domain, remainder taken from reference TRBV5-1 and TRBJ2-1, is KAGVTQTPRYLIKTRGQQVTLSCSPISGHRSVSWYQQTPGQGLQFLFEYFSETQRNKGNFPGRFSGRQFSNSRSEMNVSTLELGDSALYLCASKTSGVIYNEQFFGPGTRLTVL.

The rearrangement joins TRBV5-4 to TRBJ1-1; D is uncertain. CDR1 is SGHNT, CDR2 YYREEE, per germline (reference sequence). The CDR3 has 12 residues. The V and J ends lost 2 bases and 1 base respectively, with 3 bases between them. The CDR3 reads CASSFGNTEAFF. CDR3 coding DNA: TGTGCCAGCAGCTTTGGGAACACTGAAGCTTTCTTT.